Listed here are 16 T cell receptor beta chains from one sample, sequenced in a study of T cell clonotyping in hematopoietic cell transplantation. Generated by immunoSEQ multiplex PCR, the TCRdb table keeps only in-frame clones and is missing some. The sample comprises 30,000 to 40,000 clones, approximately 95% of which are singletons, and about 1.6% rests with the top ten. Time point indicated: recipient sample about 28 days before transplant, after cytoreduction. Here the sequenced sample was peripheral blood mononuclear cells, taken before stem cell transplant. The receptors here all came from a man aged 40-49 years with chronic myeloid leukemia. Some clones in this sample may be carry-over from other donors' samples.

The chain has TRBV5-1 and TRBJ2-7, with 7 positions matching TRBD1. The junction had 7 bases not matched to a gene; V was cut back by 5 bases and J by 5 bases. The CDR3 consists of 13 residues. Per the germline V gene, CDR1 is SGHRS and CDR2 is YFSETQ. The CDR3 sequence is CASRETGSHEQYF. The CDR3 bases are TGCGCCAGCAGGGAGACAGGGTCCCACGAGCAGTACTTC.

The rearrangement links TRBV11-2 to TRBJ2-3, with D possibly matching TRBD1 (6 bases). Trimming removed 4 bases from V and 2 bases from J, with 13 bases in between. This CDR3 has 15 amino acids. Germline values: CDR1 SGHAT, CDR2 FQNNGV. In nucleotides, the CDR3 is TGTGCCAGCAGCTACGGACAGCTAAACACAGATACGCAGTATTTT. Translating gives CASSYGQLNTDTQYF.

The DNA for the CDR3 is TGCGCCAGCAGTATAGGGACGGGGAACACTGAAGCTTTCTTT. Protein sequence: CASSIGTGNTEAFF. This sequence joins TRBV10-2 and TRBJ1-1; TRBD1 is a possible D gene (5 bases). Germline values: CDR1 WSHSY, CDR2 SAAADI. The CDR3 runs 14 residues. Between the trimmed V and J ends, which lost 5 bases and 1 base, there was a span of 11 bases.

The V call is TRBV27, the J call TRBJ1-5, with D perhaps TRBD1 (5 bases). Germline loops: CDR1 MNHEY, CDR2 SMNVEV (reference sequence). Trimming took 10 bases from V and 0 from J, leaving 10 bases between them. The CDR3 runs 13 residues. CDR3 region: CATGHYSNQPQHF. DNA for the CDR3: TGTGCCACAGGACATTATAGCAATCAGCCCCAGCATTTT.

The rearrangement uses TRBV2 and TRBJ2-4, with D unresolved. V was pared by 3 bases and J by 0 bases, with 12 bases between. This CDR3 has 16 amino acids. Germline assignment: CDR1 SNHLY and CDR2 FYNNEI. The CDR3 loop reads CASSDIPDLAKNIQYF. As DNA, the CDR3 is TGTGCCAGCAGTGATATCCCAGATTTAGCCAAAAACATTCAGTACTTC.

The genes are TRBV19 and TRBJ1-2; D remains ambiguous. This CDR3 spans 16 amino acids. Trimming shortened V by 2 bases and J by 0 bases, and 13 bases separated the two germline ends. Germline lookup yields CDR1 LNHDA and CDR2 SQIVND (reference sequence). The CDR3 is CASSIFPGSSNYGYTF. DNA of the CDR3: TGTGCCAGTAGTATATTTCCGGGAAGTTCTAACTATGGCTACACCTTC.

Written as DNA, the CDR3 is TGTGCCAGCAGTGAACAGTTTAGCAATCAGCCCCAGCATTTT. It is translated as CASSEQFSNQPQHF. This sequence joins TRBV6-5 and TRBJ1-5; D ambiguous. V dropped 5 bases and J dropped 0 bases, with 8 bases sitting between them. This CDR3 contains 14 residues. Germline loops: CDR1 MNHEY, CDR2 SVGAGI.

The V call is TRBV30, the J call TRBJ1-5; D is perhaps TRBD1 (6 bases). V gave up 2 bases and J gave up 6 bases, with 11 bases separating them. Germline V gene lookup returns CDR1 GTSNPN and CDR2 SVGIG (reference sequence). This CDR3 region has 13 residues. The CDR3, as DNA: TGTGCCTGGAGTAGGGGGGGCAGTCAGCCCCAGCATTTT. It specifies CAWSRGGSQPQHF.

The chain combines TRBV28 with TRBJ1-5; D is uncertain. Germline-derived CDR1 and CDR2 are MDHEN and SYDVKM. With 3 bases removed from V and 3 bases from J, the gap between germline ends came to 9 bases. CDR3 length: 14 amino acids. The CDR3 spells CASSFDRLNQPQHF. CDR3 DNA: TGTGCCAGCAGTTTCGACCGGCTCAATCAGCCCCAGCATTTT.

V gene TRBV7-2 combines with J gene TRBJ2-1, with D maybe TRBD2 (5 bases). The CDR3 is 15 residues long. The ends were cut back, 1 base at V and 3 bases at J, with 10 bases in the middle. The V gene's germline CDR1 is SGHTA and CDR2 FQGNSA. The CDR3 DNA is TGTGCCAGCAGCTTAGAAGGACTCTTCTACAATGAGCAGTTCTTC. Its translation: CASSLEGLFYNEQFF. The full variable domain, in which reference TRBV7-2 and TRBJ2-1 provide the parts outside the CDR3, is GAGVSQSPSNKVTEKGKDVELRCDPISGHTALYWYRQSLGQGLEFLIYFQGNSAPDKSGLPSDRFSAERTGGSVSTLTIQRTQQEDSAVYLCASSLEGLFYNEQFFGPGTRLTVL.

The chain has TRBV29-1 and TRBJ2-3; TRBD1 matches at 11 bases. Trimming took 8 bases from V and 4 from J; bases not matched to a gene: 11. This CDR3 region has 15 residues. CDR1 is SQVTM, CDR2 ANQGSEA, per germline. The CDR3 region is CSPWGGQGDSDTQYF. CDR3 nucleotides: TGCAGCCCATGGGGGGGACAGGGGGATTCAGATACGCAGTATTTT.

The CDR3 nucleotides read TGTGCCAGCAGGAAGGGAGAGCGAGGTGAAGCTTTCTTT. As protein: CASRKGERGEAFF. V usage is TRBV2 and J usage is TRBJ1-1; D is uncertain. V lost 6 bases and J lost 7, with 15 bases in between. The germline gives CDR1 SNHLY, CDR2 FYNNEI. This CDR3 has 13 residues.

The chain links TRBV10-3 to TRBJ1-3; no definite D call. The V and J ends lost 2 bases and 0 bases respectively, with 8 bases between them. Germline CDR1 reads ENHRY; CDR2 reads SYGVKD. CDR3 length: 15 residues. CDR3 DNA: TGTGCCATCAGTGAGGAGGTTTTCTCTGGAAACACCATATATTTT. The encoded protein is CAISEEVFSGNTIYF.

The chain is built from TRBV6-1 and TRBJ1-5, with D perhaps matching TRBD1 (5 bases). This CDR3 contains 13 residues. CDR1 is MNHNS, CDR2 SASEGT, per germline. Trimming left V 7 bases short and J 1 base short, with 8 bases between. CDR3 in amino acids: CASNRDSNQPQHF. The CDR3 DNA reads TGTGCCAGCAATAGGGACAGCAATCAGCCCCAGCATTTT.

J is TRBJ1-2 and V is TRBV19; no reliable D call. The V and J ends lost 4 bases and 4 bases respectively, with 7 bases between them. The germline V gene has CDR1 LNHDA and CDR2 SQIVND (reference sequence). This CDR3 spans 12 amino acids. CDR3 sequence (DNA): TGTGCCAGTAGTAAGTTCGGCTATGGCTACACCTTC. Translating it yields CASSKFGYGYTF.

This chain uses TRBV7-2 with TRBJ2-1; D tentatively reads TRBD1 or TRBD2 (5 bases each). V lost 10 bases, J lost 2 bases, and 15 bases lay in between. CDR3 length: 14 residues. Germline assignment: CDR1 SGHTA and CDR2 FQGNSA. The CDR3 coding sequence is TGTGCCATTTCCGGGGCGTCTCCCTACAATGAGCAGTTCTTC. It encodes CAISGASPYNEQFF.